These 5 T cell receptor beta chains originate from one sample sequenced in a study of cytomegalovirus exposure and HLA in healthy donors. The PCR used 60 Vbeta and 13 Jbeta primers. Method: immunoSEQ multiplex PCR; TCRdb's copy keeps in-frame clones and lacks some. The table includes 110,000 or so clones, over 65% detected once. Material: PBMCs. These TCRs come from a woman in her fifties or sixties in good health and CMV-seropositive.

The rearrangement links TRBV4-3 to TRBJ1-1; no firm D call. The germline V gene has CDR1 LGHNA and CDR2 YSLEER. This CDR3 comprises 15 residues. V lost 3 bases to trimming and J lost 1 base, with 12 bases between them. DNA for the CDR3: TGCGCCAGCAGCCAGGAGCTGATGGAGAACACTGAAGCTTTCTTT. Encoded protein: CASSQELMENTEAFF.

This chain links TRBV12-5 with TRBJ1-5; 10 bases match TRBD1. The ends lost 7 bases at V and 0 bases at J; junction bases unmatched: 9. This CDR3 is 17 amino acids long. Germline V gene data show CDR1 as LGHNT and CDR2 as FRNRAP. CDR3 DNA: TGTGCTAGTGCCCCCGGGACAGGGGAGATTAGCAATCAGCCCCAGCATTTT. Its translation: CASAPGTGEISNQPQHF. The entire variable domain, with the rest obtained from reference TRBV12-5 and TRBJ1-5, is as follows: DARVTQTPRHKVTEMGQEVTMRCQPILGHNTVFWYRQTMMQGLELLAYFRNRAPLDDSGMPKDRFSAEMPDATLATLKIQPSEPRDSAVYFCASAPGTGEISNQPQHFGDGTRLSIL.

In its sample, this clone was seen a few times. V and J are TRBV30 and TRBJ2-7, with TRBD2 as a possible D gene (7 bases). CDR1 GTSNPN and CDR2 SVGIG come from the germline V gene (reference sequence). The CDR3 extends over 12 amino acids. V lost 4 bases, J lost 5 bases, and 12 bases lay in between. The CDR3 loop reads CAWNGGPHEQYF. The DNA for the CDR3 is TGTGCCTGGAACGGGGGGCCCCACGAGCAGTACTTC.

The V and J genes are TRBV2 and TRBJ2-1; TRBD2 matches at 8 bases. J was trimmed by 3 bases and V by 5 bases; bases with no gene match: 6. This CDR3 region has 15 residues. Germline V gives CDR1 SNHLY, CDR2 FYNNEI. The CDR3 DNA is TGTGCCAGCAGTAAAAGCGGGGGAAACTACAATGAGCAGTTCTTC. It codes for CASSKSGGNYNEQFF.

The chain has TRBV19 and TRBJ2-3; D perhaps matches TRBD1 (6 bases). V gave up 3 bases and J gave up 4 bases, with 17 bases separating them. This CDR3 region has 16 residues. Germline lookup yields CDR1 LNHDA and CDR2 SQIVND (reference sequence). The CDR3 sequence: CASSILGGSGSDTQYF. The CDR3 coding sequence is TGTGCCAGTAGTATCTTAGGGGGATCGGGTTCAGATACGCAGTATTTT.